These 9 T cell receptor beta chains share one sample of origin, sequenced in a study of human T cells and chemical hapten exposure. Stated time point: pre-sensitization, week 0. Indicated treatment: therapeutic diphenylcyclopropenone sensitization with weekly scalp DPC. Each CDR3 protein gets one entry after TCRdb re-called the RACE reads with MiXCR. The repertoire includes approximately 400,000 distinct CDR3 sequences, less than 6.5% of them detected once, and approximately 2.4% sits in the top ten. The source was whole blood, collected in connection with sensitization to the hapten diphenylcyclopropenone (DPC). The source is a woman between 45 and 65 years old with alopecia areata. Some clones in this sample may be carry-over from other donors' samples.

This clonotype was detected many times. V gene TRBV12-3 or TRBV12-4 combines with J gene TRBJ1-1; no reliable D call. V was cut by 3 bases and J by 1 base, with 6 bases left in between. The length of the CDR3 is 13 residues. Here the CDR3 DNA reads TGTGCCAGCAGTTTGGCCGAGAACACTGAAGCTTTCTTT. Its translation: CASSLAENTEAFF.

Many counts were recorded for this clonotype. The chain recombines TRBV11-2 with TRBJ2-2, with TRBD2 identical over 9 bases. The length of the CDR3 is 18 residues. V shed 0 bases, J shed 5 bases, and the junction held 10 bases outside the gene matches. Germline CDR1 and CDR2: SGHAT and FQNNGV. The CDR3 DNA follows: TGTGCCAGCAGCTTAGACCCTAGCGGGGTTCGTTCAACCGGGGAGCTGTTTTTT. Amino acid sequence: CASSLDPSGVRSTGELFF.

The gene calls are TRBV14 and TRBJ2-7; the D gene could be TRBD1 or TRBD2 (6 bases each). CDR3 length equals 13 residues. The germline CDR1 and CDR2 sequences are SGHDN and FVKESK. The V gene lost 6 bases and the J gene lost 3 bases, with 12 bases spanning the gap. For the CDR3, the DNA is TGTGCCAGCAGGCGGGACACGCACTACGAGCAGTACTTC. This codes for CASRRDTHYEQYF.

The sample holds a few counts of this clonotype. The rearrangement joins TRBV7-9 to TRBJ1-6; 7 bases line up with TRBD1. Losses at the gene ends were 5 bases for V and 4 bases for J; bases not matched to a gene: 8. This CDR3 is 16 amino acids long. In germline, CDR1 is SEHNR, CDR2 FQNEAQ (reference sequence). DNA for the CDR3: TGTGCCAGCAGCGTATGGCGGGGACAGTATAATTCACCCCTCCACTTT. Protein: CASSVWRGQYNSPLHF.

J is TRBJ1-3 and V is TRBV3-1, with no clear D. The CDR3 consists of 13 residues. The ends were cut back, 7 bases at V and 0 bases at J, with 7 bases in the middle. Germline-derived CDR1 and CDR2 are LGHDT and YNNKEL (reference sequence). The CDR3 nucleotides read TGTGCCAGCACTCTACACTCTGGAAACACCATATATTTT. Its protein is CASTLHSGNTIYF.

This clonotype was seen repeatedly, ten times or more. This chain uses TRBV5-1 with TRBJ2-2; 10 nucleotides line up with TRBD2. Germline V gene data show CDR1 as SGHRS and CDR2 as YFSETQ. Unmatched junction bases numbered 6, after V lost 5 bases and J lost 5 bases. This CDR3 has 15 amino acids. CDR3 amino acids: CASRTGTSVTGELFF. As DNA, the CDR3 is TGCGCCAGCAGAACCGGGACTAGCGTGACCGGGGAGCTGTTTTTT.

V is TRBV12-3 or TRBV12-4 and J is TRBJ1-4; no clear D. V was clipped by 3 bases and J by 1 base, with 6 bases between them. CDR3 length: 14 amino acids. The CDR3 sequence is CASSFFGTNEKLFF. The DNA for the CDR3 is TGTGCCAGCAGTTTTTTCGGAACTAATGAAAAACTGTTTTTT.

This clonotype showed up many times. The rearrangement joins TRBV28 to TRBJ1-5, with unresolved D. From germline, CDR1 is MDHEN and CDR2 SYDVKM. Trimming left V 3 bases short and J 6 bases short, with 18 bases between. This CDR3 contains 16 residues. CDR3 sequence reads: CASSFIASVRGQPQHF. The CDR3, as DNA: TGTGCCAGCAGTTTTATTGCTTCAGTGCGCGGTCAGCCCCAGCATTTT.

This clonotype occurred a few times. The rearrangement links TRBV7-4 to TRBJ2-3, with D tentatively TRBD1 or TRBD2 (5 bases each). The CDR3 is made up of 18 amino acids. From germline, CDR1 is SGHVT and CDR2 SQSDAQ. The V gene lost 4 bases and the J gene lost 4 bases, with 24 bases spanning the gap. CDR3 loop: CASSWDKRRGPWADTQYF. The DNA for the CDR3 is TGTGCCAGCAGCTGGGATAAACGACGGGGACCCTGGGCAGATACGCAGTATTTT. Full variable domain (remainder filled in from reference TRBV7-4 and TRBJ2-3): GAGVSQSPRYKVAKRGRDVALRCDSISGHVTLYWYRQTLGQGSEVLTYSQSDAQRDKSGRPSGRFSAERPERSVSTLKIQRTEQGDSAVYLCASSWDKRRGPWADTQYFGPGTRLTVL.